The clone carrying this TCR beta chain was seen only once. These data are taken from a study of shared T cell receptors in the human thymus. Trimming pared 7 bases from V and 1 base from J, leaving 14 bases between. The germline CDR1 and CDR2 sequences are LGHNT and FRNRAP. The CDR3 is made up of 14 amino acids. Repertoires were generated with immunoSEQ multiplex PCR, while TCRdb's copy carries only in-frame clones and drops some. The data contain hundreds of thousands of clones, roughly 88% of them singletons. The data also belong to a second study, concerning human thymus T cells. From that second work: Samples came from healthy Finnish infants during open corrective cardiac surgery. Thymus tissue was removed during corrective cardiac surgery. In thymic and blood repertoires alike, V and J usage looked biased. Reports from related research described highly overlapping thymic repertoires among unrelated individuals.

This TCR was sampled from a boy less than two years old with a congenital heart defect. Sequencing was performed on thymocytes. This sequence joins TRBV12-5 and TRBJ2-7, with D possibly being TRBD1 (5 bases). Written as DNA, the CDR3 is TGTGCTAGTGCCCCTAGGGGTGAGTCCTACGAGCAGTACTTC. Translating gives CASAPRGESYEQYF.